Sequencing of this T cell receptor beta chain was carried out in a study of blood T cell repertoires in COVID-19. Profiled with immunoSEQ multiplex PCR; TCRdb holds only in-frame clones, not every one. The repertoire consists of 50,000 or so clones, with 65% to 85% occurring once and the leading ten covering 50% to 75%. The CDR3 contains 13 residues. Germline CDR1 reads LGHNA; CDR2 reads YNFKEQ. The ends lost 0 bases at V and 16 bases at J; junction bases unmatched: 6. This clone was detected only a few times. Material: peripheral blood. The V call is TRBV4-2, the J call TRBJ2-1; 10 bases align to TRBD2. The sequence came from a man between 65 and 80 years old with acute or convalescent COVID-19. CDR3 in DNA: TGTGCCAGCAGCCAAGATGCATCTAGCGGGAGATTCTTC. Amino acid sequence: CASSQDASSGRFF.